The 8 T cell receptor beta chains below were found in one sample sequenced in a study of cytotoxic CD8 clonotypes in ibrutinib-treated CLL. TCRdb keeps only in-frame clones here, not all; method: immunoSEQ multiplex PCR. The table records about 200,000 clones, around 70% of them present only once. This sample comprised PBMCs, obtained after 12 months of ibrutinib treatment. The receptors stem from a human donor with chronic lymphocytic leukemia.

The chain has TRBV9 and TRBJ2-3; 14 bases map to TRBD2. The germline V gene has CDR1 SGDLS and CDR2 YYNGEE. The CDR3 is 17 amino acids. V dropped 3 bases and J dropped 7; count of bases not matched to a gene: 10. The CDR3 loop reads CASSGLEGLAGVNTQYF. The DNA of the CDR3 is TGTGCCAGCAGCGGCCTCGAGGGACTAGCGGGAGTGAATACGCAGTATTTT.

The gene calls are TRBV5-1 and TRBJ2-1, with D uncertain. Germline V gene data show CDR1 as SGHRS and CDR2 as YFSETQ. V lost 0 bases, J lost 6 bases, and 10 bases lay in between. CDR3 length: 14 residues. CDR3 amino acids: CASSLEVGLNEQFF. CDR3 bases: TGCGCCAGCAGCTTGGAGGTAGGCCTCAATGAGCAGTTCTTC. The variable domain in full, with the rest retrieved from reference TRBV5-1 and TRBJ2-1, is KAGVTQTPRYLIKTRGQQVTLSCSPISGHRSVSWYQQTPGQGLQFLFEYFSETQRNKGNFPGRFSGRQFSNSRSEMNVSTLELGDSALYLCASSLEVGLNEQFFGPGTRLTVL.

The chain joins TRBV4-2 to TRBJ2-3; D is uncertain. V lost 0 bases and J 3 bases, leaving 7 bases between the germline ends. Germline values: CDR1 LGHNA, CDR2 YNFKEQ. The CDR3 is made up of 14 amino acids. Written as DNA, the CDR3 is TGTGCCAGCAGCCAAGATCTGTGGACAGATACGCAGTATTTT. Translated, it gives CASSQDLWTDTQYF.

V usage is TRBV6-1 and J usage is TRBJ1-1; the match to TRBD1 covers 9 bases. Germline CDR1 is MNHNS and CDR2 is SASEGT. V shed 8 bases and J 5 bases; nucleotides not matched to a gene: 6. This CDR3 region has 13 residues. The CDR3 DNA sequence: TGTGCCAGCCAGGGGACAGGGATAACTGAAGCTTTCTTT. It codes for CASQGTGITEAFF.

V usage is TRBV28 and J usage is TRBJ2-1; D is perhaps TRBD2 (5 bases). Germline V gene data show CDR1 as MDHEN and CDR2 as SYDVKM. The CDR3 covers 14 residues. The germline V and J ends were trimmed by 11 bases and 0 bases, with 14 bases remaining between them. The CDR3 DNA reads as TGTGCCGCTCTGCGGGCCAGCTCCTACAATGAGCAGTTCTTC. Protein product: CAALRASSYNEQFF.

This clone was found a few times. The chain links TRBV7-2 to TRBJ1-2; D not resolved. V was pared by 0 bases and J by 3 bases, with 14 bases between. This CDR3 is 16 amino acids long. Germline lookup yields CDR1 SGHTA and CDR2 FQGNSA. DNA of the CDR3: TGTGCCAGCAGCTTAGCCCTCGGCCAAACGGACTATGGCTACACCTTC. Its protein product is CASSLALGQTDYGYTF.

Here the CDR3 reads CAWSKSTSASTDTQYF. The CDR3 coding sequence is TGTGCCTGGAGTAAATCGACTAGCGCGAGCACAGATACGCAGTATTTT. The genes are TRBV30 and TRBJ2-3; 8 nucleotides match TRBD2. Per germline, CDR1 GTSNPN and CDR2 SVGIG (reference sequence). V shed 2 bases and J 0 bases; nucleotides not matched to a gene: 7. The CDR3 covers 16 residues.

The CDR3 loop is CASSLPSLDADTQYF. For the CDR3, the DNA is TGTGCCAGCAGCTTGCCTAGCCTAGACGCGGATACGCAGTATTTT. The chain carries TRBV5-4 and TRBJ2-3, with D possibly TRBD2 on 5 matching bases. Germline loops: CDR1 SGHNT, CDR2 YYREEE (reference sequence). Trimming removed 1 base from V and 6 bases from J, with 15 bases in between. There are 15 residues in the CDR3.